These 22 T cell receptor beta chains were sequenced from one sample in a study of shared clonotypes between healthy human individuals. Positive CCR7 selection of CD45RO-negative cells yielded the naive CD8 cells, and terminally differentiated effector memory CD45RA+ cells were excluded. Clones were read by immunoSEQ multiplex PCR, and TCRdb kept only the in-frame ones, dropping some. The repertoire holds around 650,000 clones, about 96% seen once, with 0.11% in the top ten. Material: naive CD8+ T cells sorted from blood. The receptors were gathered from a young woman in good health.

V and J are TRBV27 and TRBJ1-6, with a possible D match to TRBD1 (5 bases). The CDR3 runs to 14 residues. With 2 bases removed from V and 6 bases from J, the gap between germline ends came to 8 bases. Germline V gives CDR1 MNHEY, CDR2 SMNVEV (reference sequence). The chain's CDR3 is CASSLGGSNSPLHF. The CDR3 DNA sequence: TGTGCCAGCAGTTTAGGGGGAAGTAATTCACCCCTCCACTTT.

The chain is built from TRBV28 and TRBJ2-1; 12 bases fit TRBD2. Germline-derived CDR1 and CDR2 are MDHEN and SYDVKM. CDR3 size: 16 residues. V lost 8 bases to trimming and J lost 6 bases; unmatched junction nucleotides: 11. In DNA, the CDR3 is TGTGCCAGCCTGGGCCTCTGGACTAGCGGGACCAATGAGCAGTTCTTC. Amino acids: CASLGLWTSGTNEQFF.

The chain employs TRBV18 and TRBJ2-1, with 11 bases that match TRBD2. Trimming cost V 4 bases and J 3 bases; bases outside gene matches: 5. Germline V CDR1 and CDR2: KGHSH, LQKENI. The CDR3 is 16 amino acids. In DNA form, the CDR3 reads TGTGCCAGCTCACTGACGACTAGCGGGATCTACAATGAGCAGTTCTTC. This gives the protein CASSLTTSGIYNEQFF. The full variable domain, with the rest looked up from reference TRBV18 and TRBJ2-1, is NAGVMQNPRHLVRRRGQEARLRCSPMKGHSHVYWYRQLPEEGLKFMVYLQKENIIDESGMPKERFSAEFPKEGPSILRIQQVVRGDSAAYFCASSLTTSGIYNEQFFGPGTRLTVL.

This clone showed up just once. The rearrangement uses TRBV28 and TRBJ2-7; D ambiguous. The CDR3 sequence is 12 residues long. Trimming took off 3 bases at V and 5 bases at J, with 8 bases between the two ends. The germline V gene encodes CDR1 MDHEN and CDR2 SYDVKM. CDR3 nucleotide sequence: TGTGCCAGCAGTTTTGTTGTGAACGAGCAGTACTTC. Protein sequence: CASSFVVNEQYF.

The CDR3 DNA follows: TGTGCCACCAGCAGAGAGCGAGGGACAGCTAGCAATCAGCCCCAGCATTTT. It encodes CATSRERGTASNQPQHF. The V gene is TRBV15, the J gene TRBJ1-5; the match to TRBD1 covers 7 bases. The CDR3 spans 17 residues. V was pared by 0 bases and J by 0 bases, with 5 bases of the junction left unmatched. The germline V gene has CDR1 LNHNV and CDR2 YYDKDF (reference sequence).

The J gene is TRBJ2-1, the V gene TRBV5-6, with no clear D. The CDR3 is 15 amino acids. Trimming pared 0 bases from V and 4 bases from J, leaving 11 bases between. Germline V gives CDR1 SGHDT, CDR2 YYEEEE. CDR3 nucleotide sequence: TGTGCCAGCAGCTTGGGATCGGGCGCTTACAATGAGCAGTTCTTC. Its protein is CASSLGSGAYNEQFF.

The CDR3 here is CASSVTDRGLHEQYF. Here the CDR3 DNA reads TGTGCCAGCAGCGTCACGGACAGGGGGCTACACGAGCAGTACTTC. The chain has TRBV9 and TRBJ2-7; 11 nucleotides match TRBD1. This CDR3 region has 15 residues. With V trimmed by 2 bases and J by 5 bases, 6 bases remained unmatched. Germline V lookup: CDR1 SGDLS, CDR2 YYNGEE. Together with reference TRBV9 and TRBJ2-7, the CDR3 gives the full variable domain: DSGVTQTPKHLITATGQRVTLRCSPRSGDLSVYWYQQSLDQGLQFLIQYYNGEERAKGNILERFSAQQFPDLHSELNLSSLELGDSALYFCASSVTDRGLHEQYFGPGTRLTVT.

The rearrangement joins TRBV9 to TRBJ1-3; a possible D gene is TRBD1 (5 bases). The CDR3 has 15 residues. With 3 bases removed from V and 8 bases from J, the gap between germline ends came to 18 bases. Germline lookup yields CDR1 SGDLS and CDR2 YYNGEE. This chain's CDR3 is CASSEGTASGDTIYF. The CDR3 DNA reads as TGTGCCAGCAGCGAGGGGACGGCCTCTGGGGACACCATATATTTT.

This chain links TRBV11-2 with TRBJ2-2; 7 bases fit TRBD1. The V gene end was trimmed by 4 bases and the J gene end by 2 bases; junction bases not matched to a gene: 7. This CDR3 comprises 16 residues. From germline, CDR1 is SGHAT and CDR2 FQNNGV. As DNA, the CDR3 is TGTGCCAGCAGCTCGCCGGGACAGATTAACACCGGGGAGCTGTTTTTT. It is translated as CASSSPGQINTGELFF.

This chain connects TRBV29-1 to TRBJ1-2; no firm D call. The germline V gene encodes CDR1 SQVTM and CDR2 ANQGSEA. The CDR3 extends over 13 amino acids. Trimming shortened V by 6 bases and J by 0 bases, and 11 bases separated the two germline ends. The CDR3 DNA reads as TGCAGCGTAAGGACGGCAACTAACTATGGCTACACCTTC. It encodes CSVRTATNYGYTF.

As concerns this clone: This sample includes further DNA sequences coding for the same CDR3. The rearrangement joins TRBV6-1 to TRBJ2-7; tentatively, D is TRBD1 (7 bases). Trimming removed 1 base at V and 4 bases at J, with 11 bases between. The CDR3 loop spans 14 amino acids. Per the germline V gene, CDR1 is MNHNS and CDR2 is SASEGT. The CDR3, as DNA: TGTGCCAGCAGTGAAGGACAGGGAGGTTACGAGCAGTACTTC. As protein: CASSEGQGGYEQYF.

This chain joins TRBV5-1 and TRBJ1-2; D remains unclear. Trimming removed 2 bases from V and 0 bases from J, with 14 bases in between. The germline V gene has CDR1 SGHRS and CDR2 YFSETQ. CDR3 size: 16 residues. CDR3 DNA: TGCGCCAGCAGCTTTTGGGGTCAGGACGCTAACTATGGCTACACCTTC. It codes for CASSFWGQDANYGYTF.

This clone was seen a single time. The chain recombines TRBV27 with TRBJ2-1; D assignment may be TRBD1 or TRBD2 (5 bases each). Germline assignment: CDR1 MNHEY and CDR2 SMNVEV (reference sequence). There are 14 residues in the CDR3. Trimming took off 3 bases at V and 9 bases at J, with 15 bases between the two ends. CDR3 nucleotide sequence: TGTGCCAGCAGTTTGGGTGGACCGGGGACTGAGCAGTTCTTC. Translating it yields CASSLGGPGTEQFF.

Concerning this clone itself: The same CDR3 can be traced to other DNA sequences in this sample. This sequence joins TRBV5-1 and TRBJ1-1; D is uncertain. From germline, CDR1 is SGHRS and CDR2 YFSETQ. This CDR3 is 13 amino acids long. V was cut by 0 bases and J by 1 base, with 4 bases left in between. Here the CDR3 reads CASSLDTNTEAFF. CDR3 coding DNA: TGCGCCAGCAGCTTGGACACGAACACTGAAGCTTTCTTT.

This chain links TRBV13 with TRBJ2-7; 7 bases are a match to TRBD2. The CDR3 runs 15 residues. Per the germline V gene, CDR1 is PRHDT and CDR2 is FYEKMQ (reference sequence). J lost 3 bases, V lost 3 bases, and 8 bases had no gene match. The CDR3 DNA reads as TGTGCCAGCAGCTTCACTCGGGGGGTAAGCTACGAGCAGTACTTC. It yields the protein CASSFTRGVSYEQYF.

This rearrangement joins TRBV10-1 to TRBJ2-1, with D unclear. The CDR3 covers 12 residues. From germline, CDR1 is WNHNN and CDR2 SYGVQD (reference sequence). V was cut by 6 bases and J by 7 bases, with 10 bases left in between. The CDR3 DNA reads as TGCGCCAGCAGCGATACCGATAATGAGCAGTTCTTC. Protein: CASSDTDNEQFF.

The V and J genes are TRBV7-8 and TRBJ2-7; a possible D gene is TRBD1 (7 bases). Germline V gives CDR1 SGHVS, CDR2 FQNEAQ. Trimming stripped 5 bases from V and 0 bases from J, with 11 bases between. The CDR3 is 14 residues long. CDR3 nucleotide sequence: TGTGCCAGCAGCGCCAGGGGGGACTCCTACGAGCAGTACTTC. Its translation is CASSARGDSYEQYF.

V and J are TRBV10-2 and TRBJ2-2; 7 bases are shared with TRBD2. V lost 8 bases, J lost 3 bases, and 9 bases stayed unmatched. This CDR3 contains 15 residues. Germline-derived CDR1 and CDR2 are WSHSY and SAAADI. The DNA for the CDR3 is TGCGCCAGCCGCTCGCGCGGGAGCGACACCGGGGAGCTGTTTTTT. Residues: CASRSRGSDTGELFF.

This clone was seen once. J is TRBJ2-3 and V is TRBV5-4; 7 bases line up with TRBD2. The CDR3 sequence is 15 residues long. The germline CDR1 and CDR2 sequences are SGHNT and YYREEE (reference sequence). The trim removed 3 bases at V and 4 bases at J, leaving 8 bases unmatched. In DNA form, the CDR3 reads TGTGCCAGCAGCTCCACGTGGGGGGGGTCAGATACGCAGTATTTT. Its translation is CASSSTWGGSDTQYF.

The rearrangement uses TRBV14 and TRBJ1-5; D not resolved. This CDR3 has 13 residues. V was cut by 0 bases and J by 7 bases, with 7 bases left in between. CDR1 SGHDN and CDR2 FVKESK come from the germline V gene. CDR3 amino acids: CASSQDGRQPQHF. The CDR3 DNA reads TGTGCCAGCAGCCAAGATGGGCGACAGCCCCAGCATTTT. The entire variable domain, with the rest obtained from reference TRBV14 and TRBJ1-5, is as follows: EAGVTQFPSHSVIEKGQTVTLRCDPISGHDNLYWYRRVMGKEIKFLLHFVKESKQDESGMPNNRFLAERTGGTYSTLKVQPAELEDSGVYFCASSQDGRQPQHFGDGTRLSIL.

This chain uses TRBV5-8 with TRBJ2-3; 8 nucleotides align to TRBD2. V lost 2 bases, J lost 2 bases, and 4 bases stayed unmatched. Germline V lookup: CDR1 SGHTS, CDR2 YDEGEE. This CDR3 comprises 15 residues. CDR3 bases: TGTGCCAGCAGCTTCGCGGGAGGCTCCACAGATACGCAGTATTTT. This encodes CASSFAGGSTDTQYF.

The chain links TRBV28 to TRBJ1-6; D is uncertain. The CDR3 has 14 residues. The ends were cut back, 5 bases at V and 11 bases at J, with 16 bases in the middle. Germline V gene data show CDR1 as MDHEN and CDR2 as SYDVKM. The CDR3 loop reads CASSASGVVPPLHF. The CDR3 DNA reads TGTGCCAGCAGTGCTAGCGGGGTTGTGCCACCCCTCCACTTT.